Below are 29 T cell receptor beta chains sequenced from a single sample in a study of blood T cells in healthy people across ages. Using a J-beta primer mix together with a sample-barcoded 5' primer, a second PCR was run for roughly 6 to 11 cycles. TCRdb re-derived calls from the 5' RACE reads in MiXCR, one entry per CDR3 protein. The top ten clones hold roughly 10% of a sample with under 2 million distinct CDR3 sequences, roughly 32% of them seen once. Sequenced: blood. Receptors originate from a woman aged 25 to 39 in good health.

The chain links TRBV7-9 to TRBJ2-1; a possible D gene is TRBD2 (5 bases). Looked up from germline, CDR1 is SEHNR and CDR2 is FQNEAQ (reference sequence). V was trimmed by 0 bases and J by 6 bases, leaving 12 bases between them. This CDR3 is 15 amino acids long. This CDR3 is CASSLAERLSNEQFF. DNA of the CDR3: TGTGCCAGCAGCTTAGCCGAGCGGTTATCCAATGAGCAGTTCTTC.

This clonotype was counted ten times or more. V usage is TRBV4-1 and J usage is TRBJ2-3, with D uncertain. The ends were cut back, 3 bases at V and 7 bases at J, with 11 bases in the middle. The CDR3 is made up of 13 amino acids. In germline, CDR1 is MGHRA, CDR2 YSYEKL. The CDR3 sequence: CASSQDPLNTQYF. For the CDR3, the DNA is TGCGCCAGCAGCCAGGACCCACTGAATACGCAGTATTTT.

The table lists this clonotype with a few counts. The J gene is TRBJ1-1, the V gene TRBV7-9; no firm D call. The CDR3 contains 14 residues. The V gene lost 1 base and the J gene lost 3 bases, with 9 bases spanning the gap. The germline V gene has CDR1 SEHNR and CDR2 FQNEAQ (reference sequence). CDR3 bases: TGTGCCAGCAGCTTAGGCTTATCGGACACTGAAGCTTTCTTT. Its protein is CASSLGLSDTEAFF.

The CDR3 reads CASSRNRDRGAHEQYF. The CDR3 DNA is TGTGCCAGCAGTCGCAATAGGGACAGGGGGGCCCACGAGCAGTACTTC. The chain combines TRBV27 with TRBJ2-7, with 11 bases identical to TRBD1. Losses at the gene ends were 5 bases for V and 5 bases for J; bases not matched to a gene: 11. This CDR3 region has 16 residues. Per the germline V gene, CDR1 is MNHEY and CDR2 is SMNVEV (reference sequence).

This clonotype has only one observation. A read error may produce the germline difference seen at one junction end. The chain's CDR3 is CACSLGPSHEQFF. As DNA, the CDR3 is TGTGCCTGCAGCCTCGGGCCCAGTCATGAGCAGTTCTTC. This sequence joins TRBV3-1 and TRBJ2-1, with D unresolved. The CDR3 runs 13 residues. Germline V lookup: CDR1 LGHDT, CDR2 YNNKEL (reference sequence).

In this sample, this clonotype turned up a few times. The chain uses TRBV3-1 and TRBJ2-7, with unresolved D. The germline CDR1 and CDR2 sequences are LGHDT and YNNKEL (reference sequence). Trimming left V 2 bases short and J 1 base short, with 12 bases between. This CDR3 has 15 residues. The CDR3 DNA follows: TGTGCCAGCAGCCAAACTCCCAGGTTTTCCTACGAGCAGTACTTC. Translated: CASSQTPRFSYEQYF.

The CDR3 DNA sequence: TGTGCCAGCAGCTTAGGTCCAAGGGGAACTAATGAAAAACTGTTTTTT. Encoded protein: CASSLGPRGTNEKLFF. The V gene is TRBV5-6, the J gene TRBJ1-4; maybe TRBD1 (5 bases). With 2 bases removed from V and 1 base from J, the gap between germline ends came to 12 bases. Germline V gene data show CDR1 as SGHDT and CDR2 as YYEEEE. The CDR3 is 16 amino acids.

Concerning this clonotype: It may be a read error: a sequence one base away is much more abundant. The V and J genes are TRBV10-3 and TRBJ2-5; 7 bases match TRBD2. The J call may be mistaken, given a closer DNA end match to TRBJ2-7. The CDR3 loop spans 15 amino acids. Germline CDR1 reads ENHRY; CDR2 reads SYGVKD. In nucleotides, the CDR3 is TGTGCCATCGGTGATGGGCTAGCGGTCACCTACGAGCAGTACTTC. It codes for CAIGDGLAVTYEQYF.

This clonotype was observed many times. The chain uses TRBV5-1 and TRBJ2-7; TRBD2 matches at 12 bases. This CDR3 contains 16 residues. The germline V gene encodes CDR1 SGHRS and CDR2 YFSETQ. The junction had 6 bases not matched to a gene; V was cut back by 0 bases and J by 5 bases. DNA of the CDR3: TGCGCCAGCAGCTTGGACCTAGCGGGAGGGCCCCACGAGCAGTACTTC. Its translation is CASSLDLAGGPHEQYF.

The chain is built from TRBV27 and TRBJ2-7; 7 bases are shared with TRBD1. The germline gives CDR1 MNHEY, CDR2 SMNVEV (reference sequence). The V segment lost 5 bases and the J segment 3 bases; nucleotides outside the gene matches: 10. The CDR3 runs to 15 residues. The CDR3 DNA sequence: TGTGCCAGCAGTACCTGGGACAGATTAAGCTACGAGCAGTACTTC. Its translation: CASSTWDRLSYEQYF.

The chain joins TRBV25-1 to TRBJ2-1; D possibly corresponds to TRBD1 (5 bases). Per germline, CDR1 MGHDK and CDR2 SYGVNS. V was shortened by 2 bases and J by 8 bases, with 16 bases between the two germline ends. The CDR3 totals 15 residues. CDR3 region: CASSEKGLTRDEQFF. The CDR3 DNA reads TGTGCCAGCAGTGAAAAGGGGTTGACCCGCGATGAGCAGTTCTTC.

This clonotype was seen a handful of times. This CDR3 is CSAGAGSRDEQFF. In DNA form, the CDR3 reads TGCAGTGCCGGGGCCGGGAGCCGCGATGAGCAGTTCTTC. J is TRBJ2-1 and V is TRBV20-1, with D perhaps TRBD2 (6 bases). This CDR3 contains 13 residues. V shed 6 bases and J shed 8 bases, with 17 bases lying between them. Per germline, CDR1 DFQATT and CDR2 SNEGSKA (reference sequence).

CDR3 in amino acids: CASSPWGGRNTGELFF. DNA of the CDR3: TGTGCCAGCAGCCCTTGGGGCGGGAGGAACACCGGGGAGCTGTTTTTT. This chain connects TRBV9 to TRBJ2-2, with 7 bases that match TRBD2. Trimming took 4 bases from V and 1 from J; bases not matched to a gene: 7. CDR1 is SGDLS and CDR2 is YYNGEE in the germline V gene. CDR3 length: 16 residues.

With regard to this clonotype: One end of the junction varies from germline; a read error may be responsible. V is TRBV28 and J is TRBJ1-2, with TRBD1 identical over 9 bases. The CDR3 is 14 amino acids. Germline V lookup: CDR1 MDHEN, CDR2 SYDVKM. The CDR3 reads CASSLGDRASGHTF. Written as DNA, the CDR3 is TGTGCCAGCAGTTTAGGGGACAGGGCTAGTGGCCACACCTTC.

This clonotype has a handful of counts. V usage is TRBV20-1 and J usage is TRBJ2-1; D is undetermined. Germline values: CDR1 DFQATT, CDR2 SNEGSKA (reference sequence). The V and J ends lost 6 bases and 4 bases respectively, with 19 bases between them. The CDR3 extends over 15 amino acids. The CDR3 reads CSAVVWLTVYNEQFF. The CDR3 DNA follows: TGCAGTGCCGTCGTGTGGCTAACCGTATACAATGAGCAGTTCTTC.

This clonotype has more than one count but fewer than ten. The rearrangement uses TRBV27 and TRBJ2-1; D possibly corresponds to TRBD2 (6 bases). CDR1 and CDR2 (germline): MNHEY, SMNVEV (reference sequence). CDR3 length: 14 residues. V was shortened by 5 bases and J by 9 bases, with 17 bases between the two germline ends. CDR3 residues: CASSPNRDSGEQFF. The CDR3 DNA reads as TGTGCCAGCAGTCCGAACCGGGACTCCGGTGAGCAGTTCTTC.

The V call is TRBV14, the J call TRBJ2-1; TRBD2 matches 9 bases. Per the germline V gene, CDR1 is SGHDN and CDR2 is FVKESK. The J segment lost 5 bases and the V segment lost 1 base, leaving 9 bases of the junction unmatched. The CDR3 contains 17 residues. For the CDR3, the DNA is TGTGCCAGCAGCCAAGGACTGGGACTAGCAGTTGACAATGAGCAGTTCTTC. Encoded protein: CASSQGLGLAVDNEQFF.

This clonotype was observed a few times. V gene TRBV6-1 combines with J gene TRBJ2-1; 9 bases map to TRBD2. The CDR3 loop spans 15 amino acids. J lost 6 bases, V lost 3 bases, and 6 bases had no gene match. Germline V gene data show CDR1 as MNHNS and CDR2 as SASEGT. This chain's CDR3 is CASSDGTSRGNEQFF. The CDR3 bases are TGTGCCAGCAGTGACGGGACTAGCAGGGGCAATGAGCAGTTCTTC.

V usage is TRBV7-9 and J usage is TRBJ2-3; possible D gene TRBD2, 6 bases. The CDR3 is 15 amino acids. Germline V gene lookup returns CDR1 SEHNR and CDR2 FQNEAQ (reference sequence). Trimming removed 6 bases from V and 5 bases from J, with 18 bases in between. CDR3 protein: CASSIWDPGGDTQYF. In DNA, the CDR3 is TGTGCCAGCAGTATATGGGACCCCGGGGGAGATACGCAGTATTTT.

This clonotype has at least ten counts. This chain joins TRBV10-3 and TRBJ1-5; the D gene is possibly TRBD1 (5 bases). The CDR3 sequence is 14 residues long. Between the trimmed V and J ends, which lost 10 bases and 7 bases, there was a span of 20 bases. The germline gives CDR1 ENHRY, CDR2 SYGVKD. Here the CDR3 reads CATGGAGSIQPQHF. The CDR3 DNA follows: TGTGCCACCGGGGGTGCAGGGTCGATCCAGCCCCAGCATTTT.

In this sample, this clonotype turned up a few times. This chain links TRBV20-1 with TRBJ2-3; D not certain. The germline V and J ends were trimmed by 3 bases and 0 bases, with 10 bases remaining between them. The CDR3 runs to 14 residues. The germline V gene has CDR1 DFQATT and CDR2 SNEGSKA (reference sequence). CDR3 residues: CSARVRVSTDTQYF. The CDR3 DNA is TGCAGTGCTAGGGTCCGCGTAAGCACAGATACGCAGTATTTT.

The CDR3 nucleotides are TGTGCCAGCAGTTTCGAAGGCGGGGAAACATCTGGGGCCAACGTCCTGACTTTC. Protein: CASSFEGGETSGANVLTF. This chain uses TRBV27 with TRBJ2-6, with D tentatively TRBD2 (6 bases). Trimming took 3 bases from V and 1 from J, leaving 16 bases between them. Per germline, CDR1 MNHEY and CDR2 SMNVEV (reference sequence). The CDR3 is 18 amino acids.

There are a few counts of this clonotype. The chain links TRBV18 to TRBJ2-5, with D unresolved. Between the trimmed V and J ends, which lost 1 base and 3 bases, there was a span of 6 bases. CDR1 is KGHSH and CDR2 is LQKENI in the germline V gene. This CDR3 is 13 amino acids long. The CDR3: CASSPLPKETQYF. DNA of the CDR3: TGTGCCAGCTCACCACTTCCAAAAGAGACCCAGTACTTC.

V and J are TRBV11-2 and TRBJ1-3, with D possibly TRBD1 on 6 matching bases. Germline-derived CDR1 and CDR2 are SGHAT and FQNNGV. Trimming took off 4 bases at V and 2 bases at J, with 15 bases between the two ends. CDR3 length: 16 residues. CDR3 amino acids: CASSSTGGSAGNTIYF. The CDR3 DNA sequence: TGTGCCAGCAGCTCGACCGGGGGCTCAGCTGGAAACACCATATATTTT. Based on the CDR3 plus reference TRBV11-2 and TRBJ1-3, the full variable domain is EAGVAQSPRYKIIEKRQSVAFWCNPISGHATLYWYQQILGQGPKLLIQFQNNGVVDDSQLPKDRFSAERLKGVDSTLKIQPAKLEDSAVYLCASSSTGGSAGNTIYFGEGSWLTVV.

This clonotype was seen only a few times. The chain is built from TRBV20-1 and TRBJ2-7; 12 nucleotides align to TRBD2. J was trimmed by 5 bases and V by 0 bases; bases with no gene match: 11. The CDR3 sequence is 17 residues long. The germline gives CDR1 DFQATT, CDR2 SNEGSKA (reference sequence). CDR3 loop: CSARDPRLAGVRDEQYF. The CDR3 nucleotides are TGCAGTGCTAGAGATCCCCGACTAGCGGGAGTTCGCGACGAGCAGTACTTC.

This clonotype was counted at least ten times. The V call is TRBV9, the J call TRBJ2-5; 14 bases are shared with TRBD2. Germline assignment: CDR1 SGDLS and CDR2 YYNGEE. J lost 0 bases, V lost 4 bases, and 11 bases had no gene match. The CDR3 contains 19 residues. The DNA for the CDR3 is TGTGCCAGCAGCTTCCCGGGACTAGCGGGGGACCAGTACCAAGAGACCCAGTACTTC. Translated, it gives CASSFPGLAGDQYQETQYF. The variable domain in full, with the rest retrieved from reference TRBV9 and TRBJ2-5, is DSGVTQTPKHLITATGQRVTLRCSPRSGDLSVYWYQQSLDQGLQFLIQYYNGEERAKGNILERFSAQQFPDLHSELNLSSLELGDSALYFCASSFPGLAGDQYQETQYFGPGTRLLVL.

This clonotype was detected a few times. The CDR3 nucleotides are TGTGCCAGCAGCTCCCCCGGGACTAGCGGCGGGACTAAGCAGTTCTTC. Its translation: CASSSPGTSGGTKQFF. The chain joins TRBV7-3 to TRBJ2-1; TRBD2 aligns across 11 bases. V trimming: 4 bases; J trimming: 11 bases; junction bases outside the gene matches: 13. The CDR3 extends over 16 amino acids. The germline V gene has CDR1 SGHTA and CDR2 FQGTGA.

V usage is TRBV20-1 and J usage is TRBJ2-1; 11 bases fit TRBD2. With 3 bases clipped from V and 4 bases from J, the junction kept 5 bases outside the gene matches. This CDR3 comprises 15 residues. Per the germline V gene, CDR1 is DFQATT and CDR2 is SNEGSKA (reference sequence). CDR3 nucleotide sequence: TGCAGTGCTAGCTCTAGCGGGGGGCGGTACAATGAGCAGTTCTTC. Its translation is CSASSSGGRYNEQFF.

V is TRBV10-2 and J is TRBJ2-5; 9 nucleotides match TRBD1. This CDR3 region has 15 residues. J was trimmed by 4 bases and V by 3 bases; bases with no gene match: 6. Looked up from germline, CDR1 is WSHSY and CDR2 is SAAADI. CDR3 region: CASSEPDRGRETQYF. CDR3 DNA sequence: TGCGCCAGCAGTGAACCAGACAGGGGGAGAGAGACCCAGTACTTC.